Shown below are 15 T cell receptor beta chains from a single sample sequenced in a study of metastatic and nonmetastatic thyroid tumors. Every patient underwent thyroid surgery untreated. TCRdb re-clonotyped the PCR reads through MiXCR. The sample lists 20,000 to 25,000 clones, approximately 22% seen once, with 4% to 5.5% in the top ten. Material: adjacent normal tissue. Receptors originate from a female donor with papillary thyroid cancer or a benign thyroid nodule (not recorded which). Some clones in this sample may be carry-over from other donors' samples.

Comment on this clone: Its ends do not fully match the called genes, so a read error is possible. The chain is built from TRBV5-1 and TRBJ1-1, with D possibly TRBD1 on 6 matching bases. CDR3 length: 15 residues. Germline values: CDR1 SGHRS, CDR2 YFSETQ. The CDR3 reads CSSSLGGEVNIEAFF. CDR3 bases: TGCTCCAGCAGCTTGGGGGGCGAAGTGAACATTGAAGCTTTCTTT.

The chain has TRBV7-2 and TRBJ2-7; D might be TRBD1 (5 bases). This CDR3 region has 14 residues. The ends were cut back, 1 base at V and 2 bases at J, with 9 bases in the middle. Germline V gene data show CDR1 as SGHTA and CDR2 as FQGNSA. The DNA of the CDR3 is TGTGCCAGCAGCTTAGATCAGGGTGCCTACGAGCAGTACTTC. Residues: CASSLDQGAYEQYF.

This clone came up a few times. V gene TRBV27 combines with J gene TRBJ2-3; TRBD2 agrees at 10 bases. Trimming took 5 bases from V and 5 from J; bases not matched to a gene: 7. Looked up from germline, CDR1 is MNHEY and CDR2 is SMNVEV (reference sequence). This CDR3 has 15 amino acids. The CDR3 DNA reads TGTGCCAGCAGTCGACGACGACTAGCGGGAGATACGCAGTATTTT. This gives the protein CASSRRRLAGDTQYF.

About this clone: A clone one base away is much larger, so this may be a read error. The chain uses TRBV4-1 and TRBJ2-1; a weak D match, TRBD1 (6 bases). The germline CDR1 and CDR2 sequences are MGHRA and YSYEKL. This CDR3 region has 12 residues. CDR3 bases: TGCGCCAGCATCCAAGGGGGCAATGAGCAGTTCTTC. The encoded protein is CASIQGGNEQFF.

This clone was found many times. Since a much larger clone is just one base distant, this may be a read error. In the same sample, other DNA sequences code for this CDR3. DNA of the CDR3: TGCAGTGCTAGAGGGGCTCCGGGACTGTCTTTT. Amino acid sequence: CSARGAPGLSF. The chain recombines TRBV20-1 with TRBJ1-4; D possibly corresponds to TRBD1 (5 bases). The CDR3 extends over 11 amino acids. Germline V gene lookup returns CDR1 DFQATT and CDR2 SNEGSKA (reference sequence).

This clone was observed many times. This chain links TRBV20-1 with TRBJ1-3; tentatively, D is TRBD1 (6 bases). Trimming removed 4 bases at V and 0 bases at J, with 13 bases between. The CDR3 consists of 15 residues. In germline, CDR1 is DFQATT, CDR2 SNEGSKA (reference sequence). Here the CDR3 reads CSAKMTGFSGNTIYF. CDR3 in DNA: TGCAGTGCTAAGATGACAGGCTTCTCTGGAAACACCATATATTTT.

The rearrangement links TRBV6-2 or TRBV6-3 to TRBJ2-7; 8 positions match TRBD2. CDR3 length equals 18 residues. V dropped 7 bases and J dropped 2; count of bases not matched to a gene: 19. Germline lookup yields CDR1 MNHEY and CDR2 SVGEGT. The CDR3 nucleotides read TGTGCCAGCACCCCGGGGGGGGCGCGGGGGCATACCGCCTACGAGCAGTACTTC. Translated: CASTPGGARGHTAYEQYF.

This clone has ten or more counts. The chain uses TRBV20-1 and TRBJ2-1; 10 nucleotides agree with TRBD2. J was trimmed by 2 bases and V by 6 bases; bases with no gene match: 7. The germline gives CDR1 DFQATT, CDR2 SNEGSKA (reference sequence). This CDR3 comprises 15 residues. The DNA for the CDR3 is TGCAGTGCGACCTATCTAGCGGGAGCCTACAATGAGCAGTTCTTC. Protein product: CSATYLAGAYNEQFF.

The CDR3 reads CASSLAGVGYGYTF. CDR3 bases: TGTGCCAGCAGCTTAGCGGGGGTGGGGTATGGCTACACCTTC. The rearrangement joins TRBV7-9 to TRBJ1-2; a possible D gene is TRBD1 (5 bases). Germline V lookup: CDR1 SEHNR, CDR2 FQNEAQ (reference sequence). The CDR3 covers 14 residues. Trimming stripped 0 bases from V and 5 bases from J, with 10 bases between.

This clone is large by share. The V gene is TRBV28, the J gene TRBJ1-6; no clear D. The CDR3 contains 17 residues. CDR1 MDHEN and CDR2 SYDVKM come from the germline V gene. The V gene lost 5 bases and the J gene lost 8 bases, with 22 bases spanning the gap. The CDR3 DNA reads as TGTGCCAGCAGTCGTGGGTGGCGGGTGGTCCGGGATTCACCCCTCCACTTT. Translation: CASSRGWRVVRDSPLHF.

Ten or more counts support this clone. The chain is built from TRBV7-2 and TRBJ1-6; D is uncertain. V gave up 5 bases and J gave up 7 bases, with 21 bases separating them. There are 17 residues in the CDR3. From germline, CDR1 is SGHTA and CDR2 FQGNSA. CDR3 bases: TGTGCCAGCAGCCCACGAGGGCTGGTGCAGGCCAATTCACCCCTCCACTTT. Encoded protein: CASSPRGLVQANSPLHF.

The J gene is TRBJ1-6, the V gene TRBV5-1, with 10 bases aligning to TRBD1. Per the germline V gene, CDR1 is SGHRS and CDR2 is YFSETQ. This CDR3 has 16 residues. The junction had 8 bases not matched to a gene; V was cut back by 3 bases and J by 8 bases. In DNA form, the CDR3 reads TGCGCCAGCAGCTCACACCGGGACAGGGGAGATTCACCCCTCCACTTT. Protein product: CASSSHRDRGDSPLHF. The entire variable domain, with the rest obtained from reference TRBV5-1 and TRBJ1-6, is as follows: KAGVTQTPRYLIKTRGQQVTLSCSPISGHRSVSWYQQTPGQGLQFLFEYFSETQRNKGNFPGRFSGRQFSNSRSEMNVSTLELGDSALYLCASSSHRDRGDSPLHFGNGTRLTVT.

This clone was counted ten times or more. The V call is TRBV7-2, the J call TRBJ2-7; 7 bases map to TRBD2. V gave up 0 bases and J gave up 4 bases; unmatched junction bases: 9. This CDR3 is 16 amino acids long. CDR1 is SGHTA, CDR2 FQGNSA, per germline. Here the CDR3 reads CASSLAVAGVGYEQYF. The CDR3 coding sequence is TGTGCCAGCAGCTTAGCAGTTGCGGGAGTGGGGTACGAGCAGTACTTC.

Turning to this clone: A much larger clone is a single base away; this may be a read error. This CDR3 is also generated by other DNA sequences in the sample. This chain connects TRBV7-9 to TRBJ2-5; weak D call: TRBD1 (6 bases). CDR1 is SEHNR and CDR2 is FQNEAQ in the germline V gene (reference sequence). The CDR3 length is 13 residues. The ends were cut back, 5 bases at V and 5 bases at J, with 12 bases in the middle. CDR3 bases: TGTGCCAGCAGCCTGTCCCAGGGGGAGACCCAGTACTTC. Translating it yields CASSLSQGETQYF.

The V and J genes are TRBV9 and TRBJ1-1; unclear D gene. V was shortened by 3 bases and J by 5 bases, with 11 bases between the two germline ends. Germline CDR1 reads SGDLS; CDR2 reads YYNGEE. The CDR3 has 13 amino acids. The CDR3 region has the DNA TGTGCCAGCAGCGACCGGGTTGGTACTGAAGCTTTCTTT. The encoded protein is CASSDRVGTEAFF.